What follows is one TCR beta chain and its context. The antigen is unknown. Data came from immunoSEQ multiplex PCR; TCRdb stores just in-frame clones and leaves some out. The sample has over 110,000 clones; around nine tenths are singletons. This entry is derived from a study of T cell responses to AZD1222 COVID-19 vaccine. Broader study findings: Baseline seropositivity occurred in only 5 to 7 AZD1222 recipients. Nearly half of spike-specific TCRs reportedly target unmutated variant regions. The CD4 TCRs associated with vaccination extended across spike and predominated at 160-218 and 743-854. The donors showed a predominance of white British ancestry and of females, with possible underestimation of clonal diversity.

The input for sequencing was peripheral blood, taken 28 days after the second AZD1222 dose. This TCR came from an adult who received the AZD1222 COVID-19 vaccine.

The DNA for the CDR3 is TGCGCCAGCAGCCAAGATATCATAGAGGGGCGGTTGGGCTACACCTTC. Translation gives CASSQDIIEGRLGYTF. The chain combines TRBV4-1 with TRBJ1-2, with D maybe TRBD1 (5 bases). Per germline, CDR1 MGHRA and CDR2 YSYEKL. CDR3 size: 16 residues. The V end was cut by 0 bases, the J end by 8 bases, with 19 bases between.